Listed below are T cell receptor beta chains from one sample, sequenced in a study of blood T cell repertoires in COVID-19. Generated by immunoSEQ multiplex PCR, the TCRdb table keeps only in-frame clones and is missing some. Seen here are 150,000 to 200,000 clones, around four fifths observed once, and the top ten hold 5.2%. Specimen: peripheral blood. All receptors come from a woman aged 25 to 39 with acute or convalescent COVID-19. CDR3s include the opening cysteine and the closing phenylalanine or tryptophan. A D gene is named only where the DNA matches it firmly. Where a row states a size, it is once, few, many or the class of an expanded clone; other rows omit it.

clone size: -; D gene: -; V gene: TRBV20-1; J gene: TRBJ1-1; CDR3 DNA: TGCAGTGTTGGTCGGACTGAAGCTTTCTTT; CDR3 protein: CSVGRTEAFF
clone size: few; D gene: TRBD1; V gene: TRBV30; J gene: TRBJ2-7; CDR3 DNA: TGTGCCTGGAACCGGGACAGGGGACCCCTTAAGGCCTACGAGCAGTACTTC; CDR3 protein: CAWNRDRGPLKAYEQYF
clone size: -; D gene: TRBD1; V gene: TRBV5-1; J gene: TRBJ2-1; CDR3 DNA: TGCGCCAGCACCTCAGGGACAGGGCTCGATGAGCAGTTCTTC; CDR3 protein: CASTSGTGLDEQFF
clone size: few; D gene: -; V gene: TRBV25-1; J gene: TRBJ1-4; CDR3 DNA: TGTGCCAGCAGTGACAGTCCTCGAGAAAAACTGTTTTTT; CDR3 protein: CASSDSPREKLFF
clone size: few; D gene: -; V gene: TRBV5-6; J gene: TRBJ2-1; CDR3 DNA: TGTGCCAGCAGCTTAACAGGTCCTAAATACAATGAGCAGTTCTTC; CDR3 protein: CASSLTGPKYNEQFF
clone size: -; D gene: -; V gene: TRBV13; J gene: TRBJ2-2; CDR3 DNA: TGTGCCAGCAGCCAATCACGGAGGGAGAGGGCCGGGGAGCTGTTTTTT; CDR3 protein: CASSQSRRERAGELFF
clone size: once; D gene: -; V gene: TRBV7-8; J gene: TRBJ1-1; CDR3 DNA: TGTGCCAGCAGCTTACAGGAGGGAGTTGCTGAAGCTTTCTTT; CDR3 protein: CASSLQEGVAEAFF
clone size: -; D gene: -; V gene: TRBV30; J gene: TRBJ2-6; CDR3 DNA: TGTGCCTGGAGTAAGATAGTAGCTGGGGCCAACGTCCTGACTTTC; CDR3 protein: CAWSKIVAGANVLTF
clone size: few; D gene: -; V gene: TRBV28; J gene: TRBJ1-6; CDR3 DNA: TGTGCCAGCACTCCCGGGTTGGGGAGCTCCTATAATTCACCCCTCCACTTT; CDR3 protein: CASTPGLGSSYNSPLHF
clone size: few; D gene: -; V gene: TRBV19; J gene: TRBJ2-7; CDR3 DNA: TGTGCCAGTAGTACCCCGGGACTTCAATACGAGCAGTACTTC; CDR3 protein: CASSTPGLQYEQYF
clone size: once; D gene: -; V gene: TRBV6-4; J gene: TRBJ1-1; CDR3 DNA: TGTGCCAGCAGGGCAGGATTGAACACTGAAGCTTTCTTT; CDR3 protein: CASRAGLNTEAFF
clone size: -; D gene: TRBD1; V gene: TRBV28; J gene: TRBJ1-4; CDR3 DNA: TGTGCCAGCAGTTTGGGTTTTCAGGGGGCGGAAAAACTGTTTTTT; CDR3 protein: CASSLGFQGAEKLFF
clone size: -; D gene: TRBD2; V gene: TRBV5-1; J gene: TRBJ2-1; CDR3 DNA: TGCGCCAGCAGCTTGGATGTCGGACTAGCGGGATCTGAGCAGTTCTTC; CDR3 protein: CASSLDVGLAGSEQFF
clone size: -; D gene: TRBD1; V gene: TRBV19; J gene: TRBJ1-2; CDR3 DNA: TGTGCCAGTAGCCCCCTCAGGACAGGGGGTCGGAGTGGCTACACCTTC; CDR3 protein: CASSPLRTGGRSGYTF
clone size: -; D gene: -; V gene: TRBV5-1; J gene: TRBJ2-5; CDR3 DNA: TGCGCCAGCAGCTTGGTACGGGTTACGGAGACCCAGTACTTC; CDR3 protein: CASSLVRVTETQYF
clone size: once; D gene: -; V gene: TRBV5-1; J gene: TRBJ2-7; CDR3 DNA: TGCGCCAGCAGACGAGAAGCCGGGAACTCCTACGAGCAGTACTTC; CDR3 protein: CASRREAGNSYEQYF
clone size: -; D gene: -; V gene: TRBV5-4; J gene: TRBJ2-1; CDR3 DNA: TGTGCCAGCAGCTCTCCGGTAAGCTCCTACAATGAGCAGTTCTTC; CDR3 protein: CASSSPVSSYNEQFF
clone size: once; D gene: -; V gene: TRBV6-4; J gene: TRBJ1-2; CDR3 DNA: TGTGCCAGCCGGAAGGAAGGGGTCGGATATGGCTACACCTTC; CDR3 protein: CASRKEGVGYGYTF
clone size: -; D gene: -; V gene: TRBV27; J gene: TRBJ1-1; CDR3 DNA: TGTGCCAGCAGCCGCGGGTTTAGTGAAGCTTTCTTT; CDR3 protein: CASSRGFSEAFF
clone size: -; D gene: -; V gene: TRBV5-6; J gene: TRBJ1-2; CDR3 DNA: TGTGCCAGCAGCTTAGGAGTCCGGAGTTACTATGGCTACACCTTC; CDR3 protein: CASSLGVRSYYGYTF
clone size: -; D gene: TRBD2; V gene: TRBV30; J gene: TRBJ2-3; CDR3 DNA: TGTGCCTGGATAACTAGCGGGGTAAATACGCAGTATTTT; CDR3 protein: CAWITSGVNTQYF
clone size: -; D gene: TRBD1; V gene: TRBV5-1; J gene: TRBJ1-3; CDR3 DNA: TGCGCCAGCAGCTGGGGGACAGCCACCTCTGGAAACACCATATATTTT; CDR3 protein: CASSWGTATSGNTIYF
clone size: -; D gene: TRBD2; V gene: TRBV7-2; J gene: TRBJ2-3; CDR3 DNA: TGTGCCAGCAGCCGGGGGGTGAGGACAGATACGCAGTATTTT; CDR3 protein: CASSRGVRTDTQYF
clone size: few; D gene: TRBD1; V gene: TRBV5-4; J gene: TRBJ1-2; CDR3 DNA: TGTGCCAGCAGCCCTTTACAGGGGTATGGCTACACCTTC; CDR3 protein: CASSPLQGYGYTF
clone size: -; D gene: -; V gene: TRBV7-9; J gene: TRBJ1-2; CDR3 DNA: TGTGCCAGCAGCTTAGCTTTGGGCGGCTACACCTTC; CDR3 protein: CASSLALGGYTF
clone size: -; D gene: -; V gene: TRBV7-6; J gene: TRBJ1-6; CDR3 DNA: TGTGCCAGCAGCCCTCTAATTAATTCACCCCTCCACTTT; CDR3 protein: CASSPLINSPLHF
clone size: few; D gene: -; V gene: TRBV12-3/TRBV12-4; J gene: TRBJ2-5; CDR3 DNA: TGTGCCAGCACCCTTCGGGGGTCGGGGACCCAGTACTTC; CDR3 protein: CASTLRGSGTQYF
clone size: -; D gene: -; V gene: TRBV5-8; J gene: TRBJ1-5; CDR3 DNA: TGTGCCAGCAGCTTGGCCCCGACAGTCGGGAATCAGCCCCAGCATTTT; CDR3 protein: CASSLAPTVGNQPQHF
clone size: -; D gene: TRBD2; V gene: TRBV7-3; J gene: TRBJ2-2; CDR3 DNA: TGTGCCAGCAGCTCCCCCCGGCGGGGGGGGAACACCGGGGAGCTGTTTTTT; CDR3 protein: CASSSPRRGGNTGELFF
clone size: many; D gene: -; V gene: TRBV7-8; J gene: TRBJ2-7; CDR3 DNA: TGTGCCAGCAGTCCACGAGGGGACACCTACGAGCAGTACTTC; CDR3 protein: CASSPRGDTYEQYF
clone size: once; D gene: TRBD1; V gene: TRBV5-4; J gene: TRBJ2-1; CDR3 DNA: TGTGCCAGCAGCTTCCAGAGACAGGGGGCCAGTGAGCAGTTCTTC; CDR3 protein: CASSFQRQGASEQFF
clone size: -; D gene: TRBD2; V gene: TRBV28; J gene: TRBJ2-3; CDR3 DNA: TGTGCCAGCATCGGACTAGCGGGAGGGAAGGGCACAGATACGCAGTATTTT; CDR3 protein: CASIGLAGGKGTDTQYF
clone size: -; D gene: TRBD2; V gene: TRBV29-1; J gene: TRBJ2-3; CDR3 DNA: TGCAGCGTTGAAGATCGAGCTAGCGGGACAGATACGCAGTATTTT; CDR3 protein: CSVEDRASGTDTQYF
clone size: -; D gene: TRBD2; V gene: TRBV4-1; J gene: TRBJ2-7; CDR3 DNA: TGCGCCAGCAGCTCGGCGGGGGGACTGAGCTCCTACGAGCAGTACTTC; CDR3 protein: CASSSAGGLSSYEQYF
clone size: -; D gene: -; V gene: TRBV11-2; J gene: TRBJ1-4; CDR3 DNA: TGTGCCAGCAGCCTCGCGTGGGGGGAGGGAGAAAAACTGTTTTTT; CDR3 protein: CASSLAWGEGEKLFF
clone size: -; D gene: -; V gene: TRBV6-4; J gene: TRBJ1-5; CDR3 DNA: TGTGCCCACGGGGGGGACCTTGAGCGAAGCAATCAGCCCCAGCATTTT; CDR3 protein: CAHGGDLERSNQPQHF
clone size: -; D gene: -; V gene: TRBV9; J gene: TRBJ2-1; CDR3 DNA: TGTGCCAGCAGCGTAGGTCTCAATGAGCAGTTCTTC; CDR3 protein: CASSVGLNEQFF
clone size: -; D gene: TRBD1; V gene: TRBV7-2; J gene: TRBJ2-5; CDR3 DNA: TGTGCCAGCAGCAAGCGACAGGGTCTGGAGGAGACCCAGTACTTC; CDR3 protein: CASSKRQGLEETQYF
clone size: -; D gene: -; V gene: TRBV10-3; J gene: TRBJ2-7; CDR3 DNA: TGTGCCATCAGTGCCCGGGAAGGATTATACGAGCAGTACTTC; CDR3 protein: CAISAREGLYEQYF
clone size: -; D gene: -; V gene: TRBV7-8; J gene: TRBJ1-2; CDR3 DNA: TGTGCCAGCAGCTTGGACAATAACTATGGCTACACCTTC; CDR3 protein: CASSLDNNYGYTF
clone size: -; D gene: TRBD2; V gene: TRBV6-2/TRBV6-3; J gene: TRBJ2-7; CDR3 DNA: TGTGCCAGCAGTCCGGCAGGGAGGGCGTACGAGCAGTACTTC; CDR3 protein: CASSPAGRAYEQYF
clone size: -; D gene: -; V gene: TRBV7-9; J gene: TRBJ2-1; CDR3 DNA: TGTGCCAGCAGCCGAACAGGGCCCGAGCAGTTCTTC; CDR3 protein: CASSRTGPEQFF
clone size: -; D gene: -; V gene: TRBV30; J gene: TRBJ2-3; CDR3 DNA: TGTGCCTGGAGTACAGGGAATACAGATACGCAGTATTTT; CDR3 protein: CAWSTGNTDTQYF
clone size: -; D gene: TRBD2; V gene: TRBV14; J gene: TRBJ2-7; CDR3 DNA: TGTGCCAGCAGCCCCGGACTAGCGGGAGTCTACGAGCAGTACTTC; CDR3 protein: CASSPGLAGVYEQYF
clone size: -; D gene: -; V gene: TRBV7-2; J gene: TRBJ1-1; CDR3 DNA: TGTGCCAGCAGCTTATCCCAAAACAGTGGAGCTTTCTTT; CDR3 protein: CASSLSQNSGAFF
clone size: -; D gene: -; V gene: TRBV11-2; J gene: TRBJ1-2; CDR3 DNA: TGTGCCAGCAGCTTAGGCGTTCTCCTCGGTGGCTACACCTTC; CDR3 protein: CASSLGVLLGGYTF
clone size: -; D gene: -; V gene: TRBV28; J gene: TRBJ1-2; CDR3 DNA: TGTGCCAGCAGTTTACCGGGGGGGTTGGGCTACACCTTC; CDR3 protein: CASSLPGGLGYTF
clone size: -; D gene: TRBD1; V gene: TRBV28; J gene: TRBJ2-2; CDR3 DNA: TGTGCCAGCGTATTACAGGGGGCAGGCACCGGGGAGCTGTTTTTT; CDR3 protein: CASVLQGAGTGELFF
clone size: once; D gene: -; V gene: TRBV7-8; J gene: TRBJ2-2; CDR3 DNA: TGTGCCAGCAGCTTATCTCCGGGAACGGGTTCGATAACCGGGGAGCTGTTTTTT; CDR3 protein: CASSLSPGTGSITGELFF
clone size: -; D gene: TRBD2; V gene: TRBV5-4; J gene: TRBJ2-4; CDR3 DNA: TGTGCCAGCAGCAACGGGGGGTGGGACATTCAGTACTTC; CDR3 protein: CASSNGGWDIQYF
clone size: few; D gene: -; V gene: TRBV10-2; J gene: TRBJ2-7; CDR3 DNA: TGCGCCAGCAGTGAGAGGGCAGGGGCTGGTATGTCCTACGAGCAGTACTTC; CDR3 protein: CASSERAGAGMSYEQYF
clone size: -; D gene: -; V gene: TRBV6-6; J gene: TRBJ2-1; CDR3 DNA: TGTGCCAGCAGTTCCGCAGACAGGATGAATGAGCAGTTCTTC; CDR3 protein: CASSSADRMNEQFF
clone size: once; D gene: TRBD1; V gene: TRBV5-1; J gene: TRBJ2-7; CDR3 DNA: TGCGCCAGCAGCTTGGACGCGGGACAGGGTCTCTACGAGCAGTACTTC; CDR3 protein: CASSLDAGQGLYEQYF
clone size: -; D gene: -; V gene: TRBV2; J gene: TRBJ1-1; CDR3 DNA: TGTGCCAGCACCCTGCGGGGGAACACTGAAGCTTTCTTT; CDR3 protein: CASTLRGNTEAFF
clone size: -; D gene: -; V gene: TRBV9; J gene: TRBJ2-1; CDR3 DNA: TGTGCCAGCAGCGTTTGGGGCGGTGAGCAGTTCTTC; CDR3 protein: CASSVWGGEQFF
clone size: once; D gene: -; V gene: TRBV29-1; J gene: TRBJ2-3; CDR3 DNA: TGCAGCGTTGTGAGTTCAGATACGCAGTATTTT; CDR3 protein: CSVVSSDTQYF
clone size: -; D gene: -; V gene: TRBV28; J gene: TRBJ1-5; CDR3 DNA: TGTGCCAGCATATCGGGGGTAGGCCAGCCCCAGCATTTT; CDR3 protein: CASISGVGQPQHF
clone size: -; D gene: -; V gene: TRBV6-1; J gene: TRBJ1-1; CDR3 DNA: TGTGCCAGCAGTGATTTCCACTTCGGAGCTTTCTTT; CDR3 protein: CASSDFHFGAFF
clone size: -; D gene: TRBD1; V gene: TRBV7-9; J gene: TRBJ1-3; CDR3 DNA: TGTGCCAGCAGCTTCACAGGGGGCTCTGGAAACACCATATATTTT; CDR3 protein: CASSFTGGSGNTIYF
clone size: -; D gene: TRBD1; V gene: TRBV27; J gene: TRBJ1-2; CDR3 DNA: TGTGCCAGCAGTTTCTCGCGGGGACAGGGTGGAGGAAGCTATGGCTACACCTTC; CDR3 protein: CASSFSRGQGGGSYGYTF